The clone carrying this T cell receptor (beta chain) was detected a few times. The sample belongs to a study of control samples from healthy donors and cancer patients. Libraries were prepared by immunoSEQ multiplex PCR; TCRdb keeps only in-frame clonotypes and omits some of them. This table holds 89,000 or so clones, about 89% found once. Trimming shortened V by 7 bases and J by 8 bases, and 20 bases separated the two germline ends. Germline loops: CDR1 KGHDR, CDR2 SFDVKD. The CDR3 is made up of 15 amino acids. The source material was blood. The chain recombines TRBV24-1 with TRBJ2-1, with D possibly TRBD1 on 6 matching bases. This sequence was found in a man over 45 in good health. This CDR3 is CATSEPDRPYDEQFF. CDR3 in DNA: TGTGCCACCAGCGAACCAGACAGGCCGTACGATGAGCAGTTCTTC.